Following are 7 T cell receptor beta chains from one sample sequenced in a study of CD4+ T cells in melanoma. Some clones are missing from TCRdb's copy, which holds only in-frame ones; the method was immunoSEQ multiplex PCR. The sample contains 150 to 200 clones, under 70% of which appear only once. The sample was cells sorted by PD-1 expression. These receptors all stem from a human donor with melanoma.

This chain uses TRBV19 with TRBJ1-3; D is uncertain. The CDR3 sequence is 15 residues long. Trimming cost V 6 bases and J 0 bases, with 12 bases left between them. Germline CDR1 LNHDA, CDR2 SQIVND (reference sequence). The CDR3 region has the DNA TGTGCCAGTAGGAGAGACACTAACTCTGGAAACACCATATATTTT. Encoded protein: CASRRDTNSGNTIYF.

This rearrangement joins TRBV29-1 to TRBJ2-2; TRBD2 matches 16 bases. This CDR3 comprises 19 residues. CDR1 is SQVTM and CDR2 is ANQGSEA in the germline V gene. Unmatched junction bases numbered 12, after V lost 4 bases and J lost 4 bases. CDR3 region: CSVGAGTSGRGRGTGELFF. CDR3 bases: TGCAGCGTTGGAGCCGGGACTAGCGGGAGGGGTCGCGGCACCGGGGAGCTGTTTTTT.

The rearrangement joins TRBV10-3 to TRBJ2-5, with 10 bases aligning to TRBD2. Germline CDR1 reads ENHRY; CDR2 reads SYGVKD. CDR3 size: 16 residues. The V segment lost 4 bases and the J segment 1 base; nucleotides outside the gene matches: 6. CDR3 coding DNA: TGTGCCATCAGTGGTGGGACTAGCGCCACCCAAGAGACCCAGTACTTC. As protein: CAISGGTSATQETQYF.

The rearrangement links TRBV7-9 to TRBJ2-3; D call uncertain. Trimming removed 0 bases at V and 2 bases at J, with 0 bases between. There are 12 residues in the CDR3. Germline CDR1 reads SEHNR; CDR2 reads FQNEAQ (reference sequence). CDR3 sequence (DNA): TGTGCCAGCAGCTTAGCCACAGATACGCAGTATTTT. This translates into CASSLATDTQYF.

This chain connects TRBV7-9 to TRBJ2-5; D remains unclear. This CDR3 spans 11 amino acids. V was clipped by 5 bases and J by 5 bases, with 6 bases between them. Germline values: CDR1 SEHNR, CDR2 FQNEAQ (reference sequence). The CDR3 loop is CASSQAETQYF. The CDR3 region has the DNA TGTGCCAGCAGCCAGGCGGAGACCCAGTACTTC.

V and J are TRBV5-1 and TRBJ1-1; D uncertain. The CDR3 totals 16 residues. V dropped 4 bases and J dropped 0 bases, with 16 bases sitting between them. Germline CDR1 and CDR2: SGHRS and YFSETQ. Written as DNA, the CDR3 is TGCGCCAGCAGCCCTGGTAGGGAGGGCTTGAACACTGAAGCTTTCTTT. Translated: CASSPGREGLNTEAFF.

This rearrangement joins TRBV28 to TRBJ1-6; 7 bases match TRBD1. V gave up 7 bases and J gave up 10 bases; unmatched junction bases: 10. Per germline, CDR1 MDHEN and CDR2 SYDVKM. The CDR3 length is 14 residues. DNA of the CDR3: TGTGCCAGCACCCTGATACAGGGGACATCACCCCTCCACTTT. Amino acids: CASTLIQGTSPLHF.